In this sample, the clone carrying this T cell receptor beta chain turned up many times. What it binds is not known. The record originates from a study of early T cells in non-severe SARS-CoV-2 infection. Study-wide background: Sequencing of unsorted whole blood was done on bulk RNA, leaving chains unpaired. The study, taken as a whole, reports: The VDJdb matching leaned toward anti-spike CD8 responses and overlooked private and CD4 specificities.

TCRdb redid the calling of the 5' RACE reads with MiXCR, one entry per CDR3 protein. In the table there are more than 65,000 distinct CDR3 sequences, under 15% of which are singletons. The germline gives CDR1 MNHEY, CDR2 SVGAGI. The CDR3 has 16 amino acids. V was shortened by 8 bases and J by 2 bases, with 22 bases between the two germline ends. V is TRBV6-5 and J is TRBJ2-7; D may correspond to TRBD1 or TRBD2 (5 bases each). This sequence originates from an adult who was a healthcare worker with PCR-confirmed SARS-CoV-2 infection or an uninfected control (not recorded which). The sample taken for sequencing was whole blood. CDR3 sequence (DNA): TGTGCCAGCTGGTCTGGAATCCCGGGACGGACCTACGAGCAGTACTTC. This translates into CASWSGIPGRTYEQYF.